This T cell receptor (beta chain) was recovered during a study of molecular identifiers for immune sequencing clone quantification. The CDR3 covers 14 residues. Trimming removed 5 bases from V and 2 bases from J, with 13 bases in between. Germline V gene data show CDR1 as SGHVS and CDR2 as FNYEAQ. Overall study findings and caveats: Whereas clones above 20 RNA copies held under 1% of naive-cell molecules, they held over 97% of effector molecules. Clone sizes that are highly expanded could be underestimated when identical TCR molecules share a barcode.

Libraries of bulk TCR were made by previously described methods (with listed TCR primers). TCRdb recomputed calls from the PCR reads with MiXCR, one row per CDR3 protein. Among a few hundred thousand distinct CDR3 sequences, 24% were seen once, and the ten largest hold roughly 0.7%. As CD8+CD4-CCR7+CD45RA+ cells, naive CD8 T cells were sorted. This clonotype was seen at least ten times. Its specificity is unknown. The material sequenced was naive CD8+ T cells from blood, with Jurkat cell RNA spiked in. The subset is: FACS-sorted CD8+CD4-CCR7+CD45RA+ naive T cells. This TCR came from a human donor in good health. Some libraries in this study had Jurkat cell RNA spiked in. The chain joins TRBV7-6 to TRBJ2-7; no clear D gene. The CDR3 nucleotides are TGTGCCAGCAGCCCGGTTGGCAGGACCTACGAGCAGTACTTC. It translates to CASSPVGRTYEQYF.